The 16 T cell receptor beta chains presented below share a single source sample, sequenced in a study of tumor-infiltrating lymphocytes in primary liver carcinoma. Starting from 500 ng of total RNA, TCR beta cDNA was produced with a primer in the constant region. Three rounds of nested multiplex PCR with slightly modified ARM-PCR produced TCR beta libraries. The first two PCR rounds, roughly 10 cycles each, used TRBV1-TRBV30 forward primers and a C-beta reverse primer. TCRdb reanalysed the multiplex PCR reads using MiXCR and keeps one entry per CDR3 protein. The sample includes some 87,000 distinct CDR3 sequences, just over 65% seen only once; the top ten take around 27%. DNA and RNA were both co-extracted from 20-30 mg of bulk tissue that had not been sorted. The sample was tumor-adjacent normal liver tissue. These receptors were taken from a man aged 35-49 years with primary liver carcinoma and hepatitis B virus infection.

This clonotype was found a few times. Possible read error: a much larger clone is one base away. The chain is built from TRBV6-5 and TRBJ2-5, with 8 bases aligning to TRBD2. Germline CDR1 reads MNHEY; CDR2 reads SVGAGI. V lost 10 bases to trimming and J lost 7 bases; unmatched junction nucleotides: 11. This CDR3 spans 13 amino acids. The CDR3 loop is CATKGILAATQYF. DNA of the CDR3: TGTGCCACTAAGGGGATACTAGCGGCGACCCAGTACTTC.

This clonotype showed up just once. The conserved phenylalanine or tryptophan is not found at the CDR3 terminus, so this likely reflects a read error. The CDR3 nucleotides read TGTGCCAGCAGCAGGGAGCAGAGCACCGGGGAGCTGTTTTTA. It is translated as CASSREQSTGELFL. The chain couples TRBV6-5 to TRBJ2-2; TRBD1 or TRBD2 may be the D gene (5 bases each). CDR1 and CDR2 (germline): MNHEY, SVGAGI. Deletions cut 6 bases from V and 4 bases from J, with 12 bases between. The CDR3 loop spans 14 amino acids.

A word on this clonotype: A much larger clone lies one base from this, so it may be a read error. The genes are TRBV4-1 and TRBJ2-1; D unresolved. This CDR3 comprises 18 residues. Germline CDR1 and CDR2: MGHRA and YSYEKL. The CDR3 loop is CASSQDSGPQSSYNEHFF. CDR3 bases: TGCGCCAGCAGCCAAGATTCCGGCCCCCAGAGCTCCTACAATGAGCACTTCTTC.

This clonotype was recorded a few times. Here the CDR3 omits its conserved ending phenylalanine or tryptophan, so a read error is the likely source. The V and J genes are TRBV10-3 and TRBJ2-5; 12 nucleotides match TRBD2. The V gene's germline CDR1 is ENHRY and CDR2 SYGVKD. The CDR3 is 18 amino acids. The DNA of the CDR3 is TGTGCCATCAGTGAGTCCTCTAGCGGGAGGGGATGGCAAGAGACTCAGTACTCC. It yields the protein CAISESSSGRGWQETQYS.

This clonotype was found once. Without the conserved terminal phenylalanine or tryptophan, this CDR3 likely stems from a read error. The chain combines TRBV29-1 with TRBJ2-3, with a tentative D call TRBD2 (6 bases). Trimming cost V 6 bases and J 2 bases, with 15 bases left between them. There are 14 residues in the CDR3. CDR1 is SQVTM and CDR2 is ANQGSEA in the germline V gene. CDR3 in amino acids: CSVGGGGDTDTQYI. The CDR3 nucleotides read TGCAGCGTCGGGGGTGGGGGAGACACAGATACGCAGTATATT.

As to this clonotype: One end of the junction does not line up with germline, which may come from a read error. CDR3 region: CTSSLPSGSYNEWFF. For the CDR3, the DNA is TGTACCAGCAGCTTGCCTAGCGGGAGCTACAATGAGTGGTTCTTC. This chain uses TRBV11-2 with TRBJ2-1; 10 bases line up with TRBD2. Per the germline V gene, CDR1 is SGHAT and CDR2 is FQNNGV. The CDR3 is made up of 15 amino acids.

A word on this clonotype: A much larger clone lies a single base off, so this may be a read error. The CDR3, as DNA: TGCAGCGTTGAAGATAGAGGCAGGGGAGACTATGGCTACACCTTC. Protein sequence: CSVEDRGRGDYGYTF. This rearrangement joins TRBV29-1 to TRBJ1-2; tentatively, D is TRBD1 (6 bases). The germline V gene encodes CDR1 SQVTM and CDR2 ANQGSEA. The CDR3 spans 15 residues. Between the trimmed V and J ends, which lost 0 bases and 3 bases, there was a span of 14 bases.

This clonotype showed up just once. The chain combines TRBV6-5 with TRBJ2-5, with 8 bases fitting TRBD2. Germline V gene data show CDR1 as MNHEY and CDR2 as SVGAGI. J lost 6 bases, V lost 6 bases, and 9 bases had no gene match. The CDR3 length is 14 residues. The DNA of the CDR3 is TGTGCCAGCAGCCTGGGGATTAGCGGGAAGACCCAGTACTTC. This codes for CASSLGISGKTQYF.

Concerning this clonotype itself: Compared with germline, one end of the junction differs, possibly owing to a read error. V is TRBV4-1 and J is TRBJ2-5; 9 bases line up with TRBD2. CDR3 length: 18 residues. Germline-derived CDR1 and CDR2 are MGHRA and YSYEKL. CDR3 DNA sequence: TGCGTCAGCAGCCAAGATCTAGCGGGACGCTCCTCCAGAGAGACCCAGTACTTC. It translates to CVSSQDLAGRSSRETQYF.

The chain is built from TRBV11-2 and TRBJ2-5; TRBD2 agrees at 7 bases. The CDR3 has 17 residues. Germline CDR1 reads SGHAT; CDR2 reads FQNNGV. V shed 10 bases, J shed 1 base, and the junction held 18 bases outside the gene matches. DNA of the CDR3: TGTGCCAACTGCTCCCCCCTTGGCGGGAGACTCCAAGAGACCCAGTACTTC. As protein: CANCSPLGGRLQETQYF.

This clonotype appeared a few times. V usage is TRBV5-1 and J usage is TRBJ2-2; 9 positions match TRBD2. CDR1 and CDR2 (germline): SGHRS, YFSETQ. The CDR3 has 16 residues. V was clipped by 3 bases and J by 1 base; unmatched bases: 4. This CDR3 is CASSWRTSENTGELFF. For the CDR3, the DNA is TGCGCCAGCAGCTGGCGGACTAGCGAGAACACCGGGGAGCTGTTTTTT.

As concerns this clonotype: The conserved final phenylalanine or tryptophan is absent from the CDR3, which likely points to a read error. This sequence joins TRBV4-1 and TRBJ2-1; possible D gene TRBD2, 5 bases. The CDR3 runs 16 residues. The germline CDR1 and CDR2 sequences are MGHRA and YSYEKL. The DNA of the CDR3 is TGCGCCAGCAGCCAAGGCCCCGAGGACTCCTACATTGAGCAGTTCCTC. Amino acids: CASSQGPEDSYIEQFL.

As regards this clonotype: One end of the junction does not line up with germline, which may come from a read error. This chain uses TRBV5-1 with TRBJ2-3, with 10 bases aligning to TRBD2. The CDR3 consists of 16 residues. The germline V gene encodes CDR1 SGHRS and CDR2 YFSETQ. The CDR3 here is CASSLELAGTTNTQYF. As DNA, the CDR3 is TGTGCCAGCAGCTTGGAACTAGCGGGAACCACGAATACGCAGTATTTT.

At least ten counts were recorded for this clonotype. The chain has TRBV28 and TRBJ2-7; perhaps TRBD2 as D (6 bases). In germline, CDR1 is MDHEN, CDR2 SYDVKM. V was cut by 6 bases and J by 2 bases, with 14 bases left in between. This CDR3 has 14 amino acids. This CDR3 is CASSLRGATYEQYF. CDR3 DNA: TGTGCCAGCAGCCTCCGCGGGGCCACCTACGAGCAGTACTTC.

This clonotype was observed at least ten times. This rearrangement joins TRBV12-3 or TRBV12-4 to TRBJ2-2; 7 bases fit TRBD1. Trimming removed 5 bases from V and 3 bases from J; junction bases left unmatched: 9. CDR3 length: 16 amino acids. The CDR3: CASSPVERGHTGELFF. CDR3 in DNA: TGTGCCAGCAGTCCCGTGGAGAGGGGGCACACCGGGGAGCTGTTTTTT.

For this clonotype: Germline is not matched at one junction end, which may reflect a read error. The CDR3 loop reads CASSFRGGAQTRHF. DNA of the CDR3: TGTGCCAGCAGCTTCCGCGGCGGGGCGCAGACTCGGCACTTC. J is TRBJ2-5 and V is TRBV11-1, with D maybe TRBD2 (6 bases). Germline V CDR1 and CDR2: SGHAT, FQDESV (reference sequence). The CDR3 is made up of 14 amino acids.